The rows below give T cell receptor beta chains drawn from one sample of a study of T-cell reconstitution after alpha-beta-depleted transplantation in children. TCRdb re-derived calls from the PCR reads in MiXCR, one entry per CDR3 protein. The sample records roughly 490,000 distinct CDR3 sequences, about an eighth being singletons. The sequenced sample was PBMCs, mostly from graft donor cells, obtained 180 days after TCRalphabeta/CD19-depleted stem cell transplant. The receptors derive from a female patient between 2 and 15 years old who had a stem cell transplant for aplastic anemia, so the T cells may come from the graft donor. Each CDR3 is given with its conserved first and last residue. The D gene is left open where the match is weak. A row's size may be missing; if present it is once, few, many or a size class.

DNA: TGCAGCGCTAGAAGACTAGCGGGCCACAATGAGCAGTTCTTC
CDR3: CSARRLAGHNEQFF
size: few
J: TRBJ2-1
V: TRBV29-1
D: TRBD2

DNA: TGTGCCAGCAAGAGACTAGCGGGGGGGGACACCGGGGAGCTGTTTTTT
CDR3: CASKRLAGGDTGELFF
size: NA
J: TRBJ2-2
V: TRBV27
D: TRBD2

DNA: TGTGCCAGCTCACGCCTCTTCGAGACCCAGTACTTC
CDR3: CASSRLFETQYF
size: few
J: TRBJ2-5
V: TRBV18
D: NA

DNA: TGTGCCAGCAGCCCGGCGGTAGCGGGGGGGATCTACGAGCAGTACTTC
CDR3: CASSPAVAGGIYEQYF
size: many
J: TRBJ2-7
V: TRBV7-2
D: TRBD2

DNA: TGTGCCAGCAGCTTGGTAGGTGCGTCCTATGGGTTACAATGGAGAGGGAATGAGCAGTTCTTC
CDR3: CASSLVGASYGLQWRGNEQFF
size: few
J: TRBJ2-1
V: TRBV5-6
D: NA

DNA: TGCAGCGCCGCGACCTTACAGGGAGGTACTGAAGCTTTCTTT
CDR3: CSAATLQGGTEAFF
size: NA
J: TRBJ1-1
V: TRBV29-1
D: NA

DNA: TGCGCCAGCAGCACCGGGACTAGCGGAGACGACTCCTACAATGACCAGTTCTTC
CDR3: CASSTGTSGDDSYNDQFF
size: NA
J: TRBJ2-1
V: TRBV5-1
D: TRBD2

DNA: TGTGCCAGCAGTTTAACAGGGTCCGCCAAAAACATTCAGTACTTC
CDR3: CASSLTGSAKNIQYF
size: many
J: TRBJ2-4
V: TRBV12-3/TRBV12-4
D: NA

DNA: TGCGCCAGCAGCCAGGCTACTGGCTACACCTTC
CDR3: CASSQATGYTF
size: NA
J: TRBJ1-2
V: TRBV4-1
D: NA

DNA: TGTGCCAGCAGTTTTGGGTCAGGCGCGAACACCGGGGAGCTGTTTTTT
CDR3: CASSFGSGANTGELFF
size: NA
J: TRBJ2-2
V: TRBV27
D: NA

DNA: TGTGCCAGCAGTTATCCCCGGACTAGCGGGAGGGTGCATGAGCAGTTCTTC
CDR3: CASSYPRTSGRVHEQFF
size: NA
J: TRBJ2-1
V: TRBV6-5
D: TRBD2

DNA: TGTGCCAGCAGCTTAGCTCCACAGAGGACAGATACGCAGTATTTT
CDR3: CASSLAPQRTDTQYF
size: few
J: TRBJ2-3
V: TRBV7-6
D: NA

DNA: TGCAGCGGGGGTTGGCAGACCCCTCAAGAGACCCAGTACTTC
CDR3: CSGGWQTPQETQYF
size: many
J: TRBJ2-5
V: TRBV29-1
D: NA

DNA: TGCGCCAGCAGGGAGGGACAGGGCCCCTCTGGGGCCAACGTCCTGACTTTC
CDR3: CASREGQGPSGANVLTF
size: few
J: TRBJ2-6
V: TRBV5-1
D: TRBD1

DNA: TGTGCCACCAGTGACCCCGGACTAGCGGGAGTGCTACAAGAGACCCAGTACTTC
CDR3: CATSDPGLAGVLQETQYF
size: NA
J: TRBJ2-5
V: TRBV24-1
D: TRBD2

DNA: TGTGCCAGCAGCTCAATCCTGCTCCGGTACGGGGCCTCCTACAATGAGCAGTTCTTC
CDR3: CASSSILLRYGASYNEQFF
size: NA
J: TRBJ2-1
V: TRBV7-3
D: NA

DNA: TGTGCCAGCGGACCCCGGGGCGCCAATGAGCAGTTCTTC
CDR3: CASGPRGANEQFF
size: many
J: TRBJ2-1
V: TRBV6-2/TRBV6-3
D: NA

DNA: TGTGCCAGCAGTCGAACTGACAAGATTTACTTC
CDR3: CASSRTDKIYF
size: NA
J: TRBJ2-5
V: TRBV12-3/TRBV12-4
D: NA